Listed here is a single T cell receptor (beta chain). Antigen specificity is unknown. This record comes from a study of immune cell composition in non-small cell lung cancer. At the level of the study: Lung adenocarcinoma or squamous carcinoma made up most tumours. Broader study findings: Top 10 clone scores and clonality were higher in squamous than adenocarcinoma. Adenocarcinomas with higher top tumour-associated clone frequency had more reactive TILs. Squamous carcinomas (about 75%) more often had tumour-associated clones >0.5% than adenocarcinomas (33%).

Some clones are missing from TCRdb's copy, which holds only in-frame ones; the method was immunoSEQ multiplex PCR. The data show 2,500 to 3,500 clones, with 75% seen just once and around 12% held by the top ten. The CDR3 is 15 amino acids. CDR1 SEHNR and CDR2 FQNEAQ come from the germline V gene (reference sequence). V gave up 5 bases and J gave up 3 bases; unmatched junction bases: 4. This clonotype was obtained from a human donor with non-small cell lung cancer. The chain couples TRBV7-9 to TRBJ2-7, with TRBD2 matching over 13 bases. The sequenced sample was lung tumor tissue. CDR3 loop: CASSPLAGGDYEQYF. The CDR3 DNA is TGTGCCAGCAGCCCACTAGCGGGAGGGGACTACGAGCAGTACTTC.